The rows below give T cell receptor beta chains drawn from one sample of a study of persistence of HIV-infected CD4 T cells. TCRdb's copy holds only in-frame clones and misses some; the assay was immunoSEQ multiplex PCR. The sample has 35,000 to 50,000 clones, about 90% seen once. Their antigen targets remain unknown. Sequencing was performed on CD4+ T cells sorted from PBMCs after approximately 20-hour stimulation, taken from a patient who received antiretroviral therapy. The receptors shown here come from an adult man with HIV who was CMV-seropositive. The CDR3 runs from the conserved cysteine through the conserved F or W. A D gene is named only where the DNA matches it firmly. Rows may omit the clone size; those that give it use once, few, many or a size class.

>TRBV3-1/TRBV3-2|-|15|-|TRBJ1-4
CASSQYGSPNEKLFF
TGTGCCAGCAGCCAGTACGGCAGCCCTAATGAAAAACTGTTTTTT
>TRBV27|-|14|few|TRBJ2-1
CASSKSSVANEQFF
TGTGCCAGCAGTAAGTCCAGCGTAGCCAATGAGCAGTTCTTC
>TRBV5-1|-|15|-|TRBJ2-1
CASSLGDLPYNEQFF
TGCGCCAGCAGCTTGGGGGACTTACCTTACAATGAGCAGTTCTTC
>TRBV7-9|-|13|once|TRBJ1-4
CASSLAPTGELFF
TGTGCCAGCAGCTTAGCTCCGACAGGCGAACTGTTTTTT
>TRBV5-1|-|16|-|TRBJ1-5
CASSLGQGVLCQPQHF
TGCGCCAGCAGCTTGGGGCAGGGAGTACTATGTCAGCCCCAGCATTTT
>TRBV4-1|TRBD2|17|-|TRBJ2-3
CASSQEPATSATDTQYF
TGCGCCAGCAGCCAAGAACCGGCGACTAGCGCAACAGATACGCAGTATTTT
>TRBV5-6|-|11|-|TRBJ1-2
CASSLSAGYTF
TGTGCCAGCAGCTTGAGTGCGGGCTACACCTTC
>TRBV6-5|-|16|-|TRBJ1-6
CASSLSDSHPNSPLHF
TGTGCCAGCAGTTTATCCGACAGTCATCCCAATTCACCCCTCCACTTT
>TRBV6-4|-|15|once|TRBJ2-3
CASSDMGVPAAPQYF
TGTGCCAGCAGTGACATGGGGGTCCCCGCGGCTCCGCAGTATTTT
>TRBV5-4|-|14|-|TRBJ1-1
CASSLTGSNTEAFF
TGTGCCAGCAGCTTGACGGGAAGTAACACTGAAGCTTTCTTT
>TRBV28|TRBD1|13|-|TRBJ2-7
CASRTQGAYEQYF
TGTGCCAGCAGGACCCAGGGGGCCTACGAGCAGTACTTC
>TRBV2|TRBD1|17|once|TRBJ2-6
CASRRTGVPSGANVLTF
TGTGCCAGCAGGAGGACAGGGGTCCCCTCTGGGGCCAACGTCCTGACTTTC
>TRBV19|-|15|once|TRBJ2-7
CASSTPGSSIKGQYF
TGTGCCAGTAGTACCCCAGGGTCCTCCATTAAGGGGCAGTACTTC
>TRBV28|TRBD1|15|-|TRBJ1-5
CASRPPGQLSLPQHF
TGTGCCAGCCGTCCACCGGGACAGTTGAGCCTGCCCCAGCATTTT
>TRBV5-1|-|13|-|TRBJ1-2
CASNDVSDYGYTF
TGCGCCAGCAATGACGTGAGCGATTATGGCTACACCTTC
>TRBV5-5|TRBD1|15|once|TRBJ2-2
CASSFDRGRIGELFF
TGTGCCAGCAGCTTTGACAGGGGGCGGATCGGGGAGCTGTTTTTT
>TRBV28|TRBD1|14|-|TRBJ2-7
CASRDRAPSYEQYF
TGTGCCAGCAGGGACAGGGCCCCTTCCTACGAGCAGTACTTC
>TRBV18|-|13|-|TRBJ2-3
CASSRSRPDTQYF
TGTGCCAGCTCACGATCTAGGCCAGATACGCAGTATTTT
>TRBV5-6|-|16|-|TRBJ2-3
CASPFEGGPGPDTQYF
TGTGCCAGCCCATTCGAAGGGGGACCCGGGCCTGATACGCAGTATTTT
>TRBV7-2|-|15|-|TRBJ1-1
CASSLGRRGGTEAFF
TGTGCCAGCAGCTTAGGGCGAAGGGGTGGGACTGAAGCTTTCTTT
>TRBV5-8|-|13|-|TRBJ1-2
CASSFPGPYGYTF
TGTGCCAGCAGCTTTCCCGGACCCTATGGCTACACCTTC
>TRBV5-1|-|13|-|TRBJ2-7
CASSWDGLYEQYF
TGCGCCAGCAGCTGGGACGGGCTCTACGAGCAGTACTTC
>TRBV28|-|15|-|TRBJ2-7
CASSSNRDGSYEQYF
TGTGCCAGCAGTTCAAACCGGGACGGCTCCTACGAGCAGTACTTC
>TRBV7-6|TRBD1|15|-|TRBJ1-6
CASSLMTGANSPLHF
TGTGCCAGCAGCTTGATGACAGGGGCTAATTCACCCCTCCACTTT
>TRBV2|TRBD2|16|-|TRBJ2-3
CASRMRLAGTTDTQYF
TGTGCCAGCAGGATGAGACTAGCGGGGACGACAGATACGCAGTATTTT
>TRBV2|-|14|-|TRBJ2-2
CASNLAPNTGELFF
TGTGCCAGCAACTTAGCACCTAACACCGGGGAGCTGTTTTTT
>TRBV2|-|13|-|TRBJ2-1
CASSETLSVEQFF
TGTGCCAGCAGTGAAACTCTTAGTGTTGAGCAGTTCTTC
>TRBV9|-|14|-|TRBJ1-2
CASSAGQNNYGYTF
TGTGCCAGCAGCGCCGGACAGAATAACTATGGCTACACCTTC
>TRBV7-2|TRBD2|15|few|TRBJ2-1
CASSLGGSGEGEQFF
TGTGCCAGCAGCTTAGGGGGTAGCGGGGAGGGTGAGCAGTTCTTC
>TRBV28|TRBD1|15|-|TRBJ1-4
CASRRRTGAGEKLFF
TGTGCCAGCAGGCGACGGACAGGGGCAGGGGAAAAACTGTTTTTT
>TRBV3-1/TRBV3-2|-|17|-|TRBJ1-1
CASSQDGATGGATEAFF
TGTGCCAGCAGCCAAGATGGGGCTACAGGCGGGGCCACTGAAGCTTTCTTT
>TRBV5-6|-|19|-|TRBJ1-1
CASSLYGGEGPGRNTEAFF
TGTGCCAGCAGCTTGTATGGGGGAGAGGGGCCCGGCCGGAACACTGAAGCTTTCTTT
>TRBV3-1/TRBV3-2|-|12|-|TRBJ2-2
CASSLLTGELFF
TGTGCCAGCAGCCTCCTGACCGGGGAGCTGTTTTTT
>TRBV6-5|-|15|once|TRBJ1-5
CASSSLGGGNQPQHF
TGTGCCAGCAGTTCCCTCGGGGGAGGCAATCAGCCCCAGCATTTT
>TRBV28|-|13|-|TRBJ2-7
CATGGTVSYEQYF
TGTGCCACGGGGGGGACAGTCTCCTACGAGCAGTACTTC
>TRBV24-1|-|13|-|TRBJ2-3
CATSDTGKDTQYF
TGTGCCACCAGTGATACAGGGAAAGATACGCAGTATTTT
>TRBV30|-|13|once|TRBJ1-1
CAWSRKGVTEAFF
TGTGCCTGGAGTAGGAAGGGGGTCACTGAAGCTTTCTTT
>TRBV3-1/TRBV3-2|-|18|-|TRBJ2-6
CASSQANRGRSGANVLTF
TGTGCCAGCAGCCAAGCTAACCGGGGCCGCTCTGGGGCCAACGTCCTGACTTTC
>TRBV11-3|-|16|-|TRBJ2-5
CASSSRGVKGQETQYF
TGTGCCAGCAGTTCCAGGGGGGTGAAGGGACAAGAGACCCAGTACTTC
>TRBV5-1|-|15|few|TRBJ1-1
CASSLDPGPNTEAFF
TGCGCCAGCAGCTTGGACCCAGGGCCGAACACTGAAGCTTTCTTT
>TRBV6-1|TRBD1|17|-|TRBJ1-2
CASSAAVSGGSGYGYTF
TGTGCCAGCAGTGCGGCCGTTTCAGGGGGCAGTGGCTATGGCTACACCTTC
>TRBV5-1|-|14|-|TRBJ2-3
CASSLGEISDTQYF
TGCGCCAGCAGCTTAGGAGAGATTTCAGATACGCAGTATTTT
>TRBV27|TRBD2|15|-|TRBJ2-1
CASTQRAGGYNEQFF
TGTGCCAGCACACAACGGGCGGGGGGGTACAATGAGCAGTTCTTC
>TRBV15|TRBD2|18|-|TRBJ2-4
CATSRVGAGGLAKNIQYF
TGTGCCACCAGCAGAGTAGGAGCGGGGGGGTTGGCCAAAAACATTCAGTACTTC
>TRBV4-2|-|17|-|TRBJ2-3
CASSRSGTYLNPDTQYF
TGTGCCAGCAGCCGATCCGGGACATACCTCAACCCAGATACGCAGTATTTT
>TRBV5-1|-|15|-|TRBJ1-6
CASRSTVGSNSPLHF
TGCGCCAGCAGGTCGACGGTGGGCTCAAATTCACCCCTCCACTTT
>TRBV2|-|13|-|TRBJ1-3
CASSISSGNTIYF
TGTGCCAGCAGCATAAGCTCTGGAAACACCATATATTTT
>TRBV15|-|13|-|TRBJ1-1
CATSRRVNTEAFF
TGTGCCACCAGCAGGAGGGTTAACACTGAAGCTTTCTTT
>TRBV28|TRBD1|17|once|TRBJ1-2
CASSLTAGGLPNYGYTF
TGTGCCAGCAGTTTGACGGCAGGGGGCCTTCCTAACTATGGCTACACCTTC
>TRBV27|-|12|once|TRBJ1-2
CASRGSVYGYTF
TGTGCCAGCAGGGGGTCTGTGTATGGCTACACCTTC
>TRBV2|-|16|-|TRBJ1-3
CASSVESLTSGNTIYF
TGTGCCAGCAGTGTAGAGAGCCTTACCTCTGGAAACACCATATATTTT
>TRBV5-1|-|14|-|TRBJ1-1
CASSSPTGSTEAFF
TGCGCCAGCAGCTCCCCAACAGGGAGCACTGAAGCTTTCTTT
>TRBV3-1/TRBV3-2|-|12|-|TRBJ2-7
CASSQDYSEQYF
TGTGCCAGCAGCCAAGATTATAGCGAGCAGTACTTC
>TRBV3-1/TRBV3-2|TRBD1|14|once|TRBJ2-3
CASSQQGATDTQYF
TGTGCCAGCAGCCAACAGGGGGCTACAGATACGCAGTATTTT
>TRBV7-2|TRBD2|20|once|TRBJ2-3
CASSLAPLGTSGVDRNTQYF
TGTGCCAGCAGCTTAGCGCCTTTAGGGACTAGCGGGGTTGATAGGAATACGCAGTATTTT
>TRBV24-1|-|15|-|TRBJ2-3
CATSDGGEITDTQYF
TGTGCCACCAGTGATGGGGGTGAGATCACAGATACGCAGTATTTT
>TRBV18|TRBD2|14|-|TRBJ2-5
CASSPPGLVEAQYF
TGTGCCAGCTCACCACCGGGACTAGTCGAGGCCCAGTACTTC
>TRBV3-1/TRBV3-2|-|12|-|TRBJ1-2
CASSQVHSGYTF
TGTGCCAGCAGCCAAGTTCATAGTGGCTACACCTTC
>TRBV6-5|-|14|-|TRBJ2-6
CASSGAGERNVLTF
TGTGCCAGCTCCGGAGCAGGGGAGCGCAACGTCCTGACTTTC